These T cell receptor beta chains were read from a single sample in a study of T cell changes during pregnancy in multiple sclerosis. Assay: immunoSEQ multiplex PCR; the TCRdb copy retains only in-frame clones and omits some. The table lists approximately 46,000 clones, more than 85% of them singletons. The sequenced sample was CD8+ T cells from peripheral blood mononuclear cells, obtained after pregnancy. The receptors were sampled from a female donor with multiple sclerosis, enrolled in a pregnancy study. Each CDR3 is given with its conserved first and last residue. A D gene is named only where the DNA matches it firmly. Not every row has a clone size; where given, it reads once, few, many or a size class.

j_gene | d_gene | v_gene | abundance | CDR3nt | CDR3aa
TRBJ1-3 | TRBD1 | TRBV4-3 | . | TGCGCCAGCAGCCAAGTTGCGACAGGGGTCTCTGGAAACACCATATATTTT | CASSQVATGVSGNTIYF
TRBJ1-6 | . | TRBV9 | . | TGTGCCAGCAGCGTCGGCGACAGGAGAAATTCACCCCTCCACTTT | CASSVGDRRNSPLHF
TRBJ2-7 | TRBD1 | TRBV30 | once | TGTGCCTGGAGTGGACAGGGGAGGTCCTACGAGCAGTACTTC | CAWSGQGRSYEQYF
TRBJ2-2 | TRBD2 | TRBV9 | . | TGTGCCAGCAGCCCAGGACTAGCGGGGGGATTAGATACCGGGGAGCTGTTTTTT | CASSPGLAGGLDTGELFF
TRBJ2-7 | TRBD1 | TRBV5-1 | . | TGCGCCAGCAGCTTGGTTTTAGGTACAGGGGGCGCCGAGCAGTACTTC | CASSLVLGTGGAEQYF
TRBJ2-2 | . | TRBV30 | . | TGTGCCTGGAAGGGGATAGCCTTCCCCGGGGAGCTGTTTTTT | CAWKGIAFPGELFF
TRBJ2-2 | TRBD1 | TRBV19 | . | TGTGCCAGTAGTACGACAGGGGCGACAACCGGGGAGCTGTTTTTT | CASSTTGATTGELFF
TRBJ1-4 | TRBD1 | TRBV30 | . | TGTGACTGGAGTGTCGCGGACAGGGATGAAAAACTGTTTTTT | CDWSVADRDEKLFF
TRBJ1-2 | . | TRBV9 | . | TGTGCCAGCAGCGTAACCCCTGACAGTTTTTATGGCTACACCTTC | CASSVTPDSFYGYTF
TRBJ2-7 | TRBD1 | TRBV28 | . | TGTGCCAGCAGTTTTCCGGGACAGGGGACCTACGAGCAGTACTTC | CASSFPGQGTYEQYF
TRBJ2-3 | . | TRBV5-4 | . | TGTGCCAGCAGCTTGGAGGGGATGACAGATACGCAGTATTTT | CASSLEGMTDTQYF
TRBJ1-2 | . | TRBV7-9 | . | TGTGCCAGCAGCCCCGTCCCGTGGGGGGTCTATGGCTACACCTTC | CASSPVPWGVYGYTF
TRBJ2-5 | . | TRBV5-1 | . | TGCGCCAGCAGCTCCACAGGAGGGGAGACCCAGTACTTC | CASSSTGGETQYF
TRBJ1-6 | . | TRBV4-3 | . | TGCGCCAGCAGCCAAGATGTTGGGCAGGGGAATTCACCCCTCCACTTT | CASSQDVGQGNSPLHF
TRBJ1-5 | . | TRBV5-5 | . | TGTGCCAGCAGCTTGTCAGGAAGCAATCAGCCCCAGCATTTT | CASSLSGSNQPQHF
TRBJ1-2 | . | TRBV14 | . | TGTGCCAGCAGCCAAGAGGGAGGGGGCTACACCTTC | CASSQEGGGYTF
TRBJ2-1 | TRBD1 | TRBV15 | . | TGTGCCACCCTAGCCGGGACAGGACTCAATGAGCAGTTCTTC | CATLAGTGLNEQFF
TRBJ1-4 | . | TRBV2 | . | TGTGCCAGCAACGGGGCAACTAATGAAAAACTGTTTTTT | CASNGATNEKLFF
TRBJ2-3 | . | TRBV18 | . | TGTGCCAGCTTAAAAGGGGCAGATACGCAGTATTTT | CASLKGADTQYF
TRBJ1-2 | . | TRBV7-9 | few | TGTGCCACCCTAGTAGGGGGTAAGGATGGCTACACCTTC | CATLVGGKDGYTF
TRBJ2-3 | TRBD2 | TRBV27 | . | TGTGCCAGCAGCTCCATTAGCGGGAGGGCGACAGATACGCAGTATTTT | CASSSISGRATDTQYF
TRBJ2-7 | . | TRBV7-7 | . | TGTGCCAGCAGCTTTCGCCCAGGTCCCTCCTACGAGCAGTACTTC | CASSFRPGPSYEQYF
TRBJ2-7 | . | TRBV6-1 | . | TGTGCCAGCACCGAGGGTCCAGCGGGCACCTACGAGCAGTACTTC | CASTEGPAGTYEQYF
TRBJ2-2 | . | TRBV6-1 | . | TGTGCCAGCAGTGGACAGTCCGTTAACACCGGGGAGCTGTTTTTT | CASSGQSVNTGELFF
TRBJ1-1 | . | TRBV19 | . | TGTGCCAGTAGTACCGGGGAGGTTCCACGGGAAGCTTTCTTT | CASSTGEVPREAFF
TRBJ2-1 | . | TRBV25-1 | . | TGTGCCAGCAGTGACCAGTACAATGAGCAGTTCTTC | CASSDQYNEQFF
TRBJ2-7 | TRBD1 | TRBV2 | once | TGTGCCAGCAGGGTATCACCCGGGACAGAGACATACGAGCAGTACTTC | CASRVSPGTETYEQYF
TRBJ2-7 | . | TRBV19 | . | TGTGCCAGTAGTTTGGGTGACTCTTACGAGCAGTACTTC | CASSLGDSYEQYF
TRBJ2-7 | . | TRBV19 | . | TGTGCCAGTAGTTATGGTAACCGGGGCTCCTACGAGCAGTACTTC | CASSYGNRGSYEQYF
TRBJ2-7 | . | TRBV5-1 | few | TGCGCCAGCAGCCAGACAGATTACTCCTACGAGCAGTACTTC | CASSQTDYSYEQYF
TRBJ1-4 | TRBD1 | TRBV5-6 | . | TGTGCCAGCAGACCGGGACAGGGGAATGAAAAACTGTTTTTT | CASRPGQGNEKLFF
TRBJ1-4 | TRBD1 | TRBV7-9 | . | TGTGCCAGCAGCTTAGGAGGTCCGGGACAGAATGAAAAACTGTTTTTT | CASSLGGPGQNEKLFF
TRBJ1-2 | TRBD1 | TRBV10-3 | . | TGTGCCATCAGTGAGGGGGACAGCTATGGCTACACCTTC | CAISEGDSYGYTF
TRBJ2-7 | . | TRBV2 | . | TGTGCCAGCAGTGGGGACAGACTAGGGTACGAGCAGTACTTC | CASSGDRLGYEQYF
TRBJ1-1 | . | TRBV7-6 | . | TGTGCCAGCAGCTTAGCGGTGGAGGGTATTTCTGAAGCTTTCTTT | CASSLAVEGISEAFF
TRBJ1-6 | TRBD1 | TRBV19 | . | TGTGCCAGTAGTATAGCCCCCGGGACAGGGTATTCACCCCTCCACTTT | CASSIAPGTGYSPLHF
TRBJ2-1 | . | TRBV5-6 | . | TGTGCCAGCAGCTTTTTGACTCACCAAAGAAATTACAATGAGCAGTTCTTC | CASSFLTHQRNYNEQFF
TRBJ2-1 | . | TRBV4-2 | . | TGTGCCAGCAGCCTTGAGGGCGGGGACTTCAATGAGCAGTTCTTC | CASSLEGGDFNEQFF
TRBJ2-1 | . | TRBV6-1 | . | TGTGCCAGCAGTCCGGGACTCCGGGGGTCAGAAGAGCAGTTCTTC | CASSPGLRGSEEQFF
TRBJ2-7 | . | TRBV6-1 | . | TGTGCCAGCAGTGAAGGCGACGGAGGCTACGAGCAGTACTTC | CASSEGDGGYEQYF
TRBJ1-1 | TRBD1 | TRBV27 | . | TGTGCCAGCAGCCGGGACAGCGACACTGAAGCTTTCTTT | CASSRDSDTEAFF
TRBJ2-1 | . | TRBV6-4 | few | TGTGCCAGCAGTGACTCCGGGGGAGGCCCCTACAATGAGCAGTTCTTC | CASSDSGGGPYNEQFF